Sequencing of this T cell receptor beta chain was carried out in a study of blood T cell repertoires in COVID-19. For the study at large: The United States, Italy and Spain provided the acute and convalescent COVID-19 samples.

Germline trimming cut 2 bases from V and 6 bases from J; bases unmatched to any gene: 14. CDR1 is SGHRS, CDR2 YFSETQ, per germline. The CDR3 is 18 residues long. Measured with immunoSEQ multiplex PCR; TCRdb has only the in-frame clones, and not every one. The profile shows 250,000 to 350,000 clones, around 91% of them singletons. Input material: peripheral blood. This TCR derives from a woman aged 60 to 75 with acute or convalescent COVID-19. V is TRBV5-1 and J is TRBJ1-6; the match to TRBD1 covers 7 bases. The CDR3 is CASSFGLPRTGANSPLHF. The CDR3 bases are TGCGCCAGCAGCTTCGGTCTTCCGAGGACAGGAGCTAATTCACCCCTCCACTTT. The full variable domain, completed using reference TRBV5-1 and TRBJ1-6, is KAGVTQTPRYLIKTRGQQVTLSCSPISGHRSVSWYQQTPGQGLQFLFEYFSETQRNKGNFPGRFSGRQFSNSRSEMNVSTLELGDSALYLCASSFGLPRTGANSPLHFGNGTRLTVT.